The next 29 T cell receptor beta chains were all read from a single sample in a study of blood T cell repertoires in COVID-19. Clones were read by immunoSEQ multiplex PCR, and TCRdb kept only the in-frame ones, dropping some. Among 270,000 or so clones, around nine tenths were seen once, and the ten largest hold over 2%. The specimen was PBMCs or T cells enriched from blood (not recorded which). The receptors derive from a woman aged 18-35 years who had recovered from COVID-19.

V and J are TRBV30 and TRBJ1-1; D gene unclear. Trimming cost V 7 bases and J 5 bases, with 17 bases left between them. Germline CDR1 GTSNPN, CDR2 SVGIG (reference sequence). This CDR3 spans 13 amino acids. This CDR3 reads CALRRLPGTEAFF. In DNA form, the CDR3 reads TGTGCCTTACGCCGGTTACCGGGGACTGAAGCTTTCTTT.

CDR3 sequence reads: CASSFSATHQPQHF. In DNA, the CDR3 is TGTGCCAGCAGTTTTTCAGCGACCCATCAGCCCCAGCATTTT. V and J are TRBV28 and TRBJ1-5; D is unresolved. The CDR3 sequence is 14 residues long. V lost 3 bases and J 5 bases, leaving 11 bases between the germline ends. Germline V CDR1 and CDR2: MDHEN, SYDVKM.

The chain recombines TRBV18 with TRBJ1-6; D is uncertain. The V gene's germline CDR1 is KGHSH and CDR2 LQKENI. This CDR3 region has 16 residues. Trimming cost V 4 bases and J 6 bases, with 16 bases left between them. This chain's CDR3 is CASSLQRTDRNSPLHF. CDR3 nucleotides: TGTGCCAGCTCACTCCAGCGGACGGACCGTAATTCACCCCTCCACTTT.

The gene calls are TRBV10-3 and TRBJ1-5, with TRBD1 as a possible D gene (5 bases). Trimming removed 9 bases at V and 0 bases at J, with 15 bases between. Germline assignment: CDR1 ENHRY and CDR2 SYGVKD. The CDR3 sequence is 15 residues long. The CDR3 coding sequence is TGTGCCATTCCGCATGACAGCTATAGCAATCAGCCCCAGCATTTT. Its translation: CAIPHDSYSNQPQHF.

The J gene is TRBJ1-2, the V gene TRBV19, with 8 bases fitting TRBD1. Per the germline V gene, CDR1 is LNHDA and CDR2 is SQIVND (reference sequence). The CDR3 extends over 14 amino acids. Trimming cost V 3 bases and J 3 bases; bases outside gene matches: 3. The CDR3 loop reads CASSISQGDYGYTF. The CDR3 DNA follows: TGTGCCAGTAGTATTTCACAGGGGGACTATGGCTACACCTTC.

The rearrangement links TRBV12-3 or TRBV12-4 to TRBJ1-1; no definite D call. Trimming took off 5 bases at V and 1 base at J, with 8 bases between the two ends. The CDR3 sequence is 13 residues long. The CDR3 DNA reads TGTGCCAGCAGTCCGACACCGAACACTGAAGCTTTCTTT. Translation: CASSPTPNTEAFF.

Only one count was recorded for this clone. J is TRBJ1-4 and V is TRBV4-1, with 8 bases fitting TRBD1. There are 13 residues in the CDR3. Trimming at V came to 8 bases and at J to 10 bases, leaving 9 bases not matched to a gene. CDR1 and CDR2 (germline): MGHRA, YSYEKL. In DNA, the CDR3 is TGCGCCAGCTTGGACAGGGAGGACGGAAAACTGTTTTTT. It codes for CASLDREDGKLFF.

The V gene is TRBV7-2, the J gene TRBJ2-3; perhaps TRBD2 as D (7 bases). Per germline, CDR1 SGHTA and CDR2 FQGNSA. The V end was cut by 3 bases, the J end by 4 bases, with 14 bases between. The CDR3 is 15 residues long. This CDR3 reads CASSFSAGAADTQYF. The CDR3 coding sequence is TGTGCCAGCAGCTTCTCCGCGGGGGCGGCAGATACGCAGTATTTT. Together with reference TRBV7-2 and TRBJ2-3, the CDR3 gives the full variable domain: GAGVSQSPSNKVTEKGKDVELRCDPISGHTALYWYRQSLGQGLEFLIYFQGNSAPDKSGLPSDRFSAERTGGSVSTLTIQRTQQEDSAVYLCASSFSAGAADTQYFGPGTRLTVL.

The chain is built from TRBV28 and TRBJ2-5, with 11 nucleotides matching TRBD1. The CDR3 length is 13 residues. Trimming took 8 bases from V and 5 from J; bases not matched to a gene: 4. The V gene's germline CDR1 is MDHEN and CDR2 SYDVKM. This CDR3 reads CASRDRGSETQYF. The CDR3 DNA reads as TGTGCCAGCCGGGACAGGGGGTCGGAGACCCAGTACTTC. Drawing the rest from reference TRBV28 and TRBJ2-5, the complete variable domain is DVKVTQSSRYLVKRTGEKVFLECVQDMDHENMFWYRQDPGLGLRLIYFSYDVKMKEKGDIPEGYSVSREKKERFSLILESASTNQTSMYLCASRDRGSETQYFGPGTRLLVL.

The sample holds one count of this clone. The chain employs TRBV11-2 and TRBJ2-5, with 8 nucleotides matching TRBD1. Trimming removed 4 bases from V and 9 bases from J; junction bases left unmatched: 13. From germline, CDR1 is SGHAT and CDR2 FQNNGV. The CDR3 loop spans 15 amino acids. The CDR3 here is CASSYTTGAEGSQYF. CDR3 DNA: TGTGCCAGCAGCTACACGACAGGGGCTGAAGGGTCCCAGTACTTC.

There are a few counts of this clone. The chain employs TRBV5-4 and TRBJ2-1, with 8 nucleotides matching TRBD2. This CDR3 is built from 13 residues. Losses at the gene ends were 0 bases for V and 9 bases for J; bases not matched to a gene: 2. Germline assignment: CDR1 SGHNT and CDR2 YYREEE (reference sequence). This CDR3 reads CASSLASGFEQFF. DNA of the CDR3: TGTGCCAGCAGCTTGGCTAGCGGGTTTGAGCAGTTCTTC.

V and J are TRBV4-3 and TRBJ1-2; TRBD1 might be the D (6 bases). The CDR3 runs 15 residues. Trimming took off 6 bases at V and 8 bases at J, with 22 bases between the two ends. Germline V gene data show CDR1 as LGHNA and CDR2 as YSLEER. The CDR3 is CASSPRSGGGSGYTF. Written as DNA, the CDR3 is TGCGCCAGCAGTCCCCGATCCGGGGGGGGCTCCGGCTACACCTTC.

This clone is a singleton in its sample. The chain has TRBV7-3 and TRBJ2-7; D remains unclear. The length of the CDR3 is 12 residues. V dropped 1 base and J dropped 1 base, with 2 bases sitting between them. Per the germline V gene, CDR1 is SGHTA and CDR2 is FQGTGA. DNA of the CDR3: TGTGCCAGCAGCTTAATATCCTACGAGCAGTACTTC. Translation gives CASSLISYEQYF.

The chain couples TRBV5-1 to TRBJ1-1; D perhaps matches TRBD1 (6 bases). The germline V gene has CDR1 SGHRS and CDR2 YFSETQ. The CDR3 length is 18 residues. The V gene lost 2 bases and the J gene lost 1 base, with 21 bases spanning the gap. CDR3 DNA: TGCGCCAGCAGCTTCTCCCCGCCAGGGGCCCAGTCGAACACTGAAGCTTTCTTT. Its protein product is CASSFSPPGAQSNTEAFF.

The chain uses TRBV5-4 and TRBJ2-5; D gene uncertain. Germline CDR1 SGHNT, CDR2 YYREEE (reference sequence). V lost 2 bases to trimming and J lost 5 bases, with 16 bases between them. This CDR3 has 15 residues. CDR3 DNA: TGTGCCAGCAGCTTCCTTTTTAATGGCCCGGAGACCCAGTACTTC. This codes for CASSFLFNGPETQYF.

The V and J genes are TRBV10-2 and TRBJ2-7; tentatively, D is TRBD1 (8 bases). The CDR3 totals 13 residues. V was clipped by 6 bases and J by 5 bases, with 14 bases between them. Germline V gene lookup returns CDR1 WSHSY and CDR2 SAAADI. Here the CDR3 reads CASRQGEGHEQYF. Here the CDR3 DNA reads TGCGCCAGCAGACAGGGGGAGGGCCACGAGCAGTACTTC.

V and J are TRBV10-2 and TRBJ2-3; TRBD1 matches 8 bases. In germline, CDR1 is WSHSY, CDR2 SAAADI. The CDR3 covers 16 residues. J was trimmed by 4 bases and V by 0 bases; bases with no gene match: 6. The CDR3 region has the DNA TGCGCCAGCAGTGAGTCACGGGACAGGATCGCAGATACGCAGTATTTT. Its translation: CASSESRDRIADTQYF.

The chain uses TRBV7-3 and TRBJ2-1; D possibly corresponds to TRBD2 (6 bases). V was shortened by 5 bases and J by 0 bases, with 14 bases between the two germline ends. This CDR3 is 16 amino acids long. Germline V gene lookup returns CDR1 SGHTA and CDR2 FQGTGA. The DNA of the CDR3 is TGTGCCAGCAGCCTGGGATCAGCGGGCTCCTACAATGAGCAGTTCTTC. This codes for CASSLGSAGSYNEQFF. Based on the CDR3 plus reference TRBV7-3 and TRBJ2-1, the full variable domain is GAGVSQTPSNKVTEKGKYVELRCDPISGHTALYWYRQSLGQGPEFLIYFQGTGAADDSGLPNDRFFAVRPEGSVSTLKIQRTERGDSAVYLCASSLGSAGSYNEQFFGPGTRLTVL.

The CDR3 reads CASSFITSVGGSVYEQYF. The DNA for the CDR3 is TGTGCCAGCAGCTTCATAACTTCCGTCGGGGGGTCAGTTTACGAGCAGTACTTC. The chain is built from TRBV11-2 and TRBJ2-7; 7 bases match TRBD2. Germline loops: CDR1 SGHAT, CDR2 FQNNGV. The V segment lost 3 bases and the J segment 4 bases; nucleotides outside the gene matches: 18. The CDR3 spans 18 residues.

V is TRBV28 and J is TRBJ1-1; D is ambiguous. The germline gives CDR1 MDHEN, CDR2 SYDVKM. The CDR3 runs to 15 residues. Trimming stripped 7 bases from V and 4 bases from J, with 19 bases between. The CDR3 nucleotides are TGTGCCAGCAATAACCCAGGCCCGGGAGGCACTGAAGCTTTCTTT. It is translated as CASNNPGPGGTEAFF.

The chain is built from TRBV3-1 (or the pseudogene TRBV3-2) and TRBJ1-2; no clear D gene. The V end lost 4 bases, the J end lost 8 bases, and 8 bases lay between the germline ends. Germline lookup yields CDR1 LGHDT and CDR2 YNNKEL (reference sequence). The CDR3 is 11 amino acids. The CDR3 sequence is CASSLAGGYTF. Here the CDR3 DNA reads TGTGCCAGCAGCCTGGCTGGCGGCTACACCTTC.

This chain links TRBV20-1 with TRBJ2-5; D remains ambiguous. Trimming stripped 2 bases from V and 2 bases from J, with 3 bases between. Germline V gene lookup returns CDR1 DFQATT and CDR2 SNEGSKA (reference sequence). CDR3 length equals 11 residues. The CDR3 DNA is TGCAGTGCTAGATTACAAGAGACCCAGTACTTC. It is translated as CSARLQETQYF.

The chain recombines TRBV7-3 with TRBJ2-1; 10 bases align to TRBD2. There are 15 residues in the CDR3. The germline V gene encodes CDR1 SGHTA and CDR2 FQGTGA. V lost 1 base, J lost 8 bases, and 5 bases stayed unmatched. CDR3 amino acids: CASSLISGGSDEQFF. CDR3 DNA sequence: TGTGCCAGCAGCTTAATTAGCGGGGGGAGTGATGAGCAGTTCTTC.

This clone came up once. The CDR3 here is CASSFGTRHGYTF. CDR3 nucleotides: TGTGCCAGCAGTTTCGGGACACGCCACGGCTACACCTTC. The genes are TRBV12-3 or TRBV12-4 and TRBJ1-2; a weak D match, TRBD1 (6 bases). V lost 3 bases and J 8 bases, leaving 13 bases between the germline ends. The CDR3 consists of 13 residues.

Notes on this clone: The junction does not match germline at one end; this may be a read error. In DNA form, the CDR3 reads TGTGCTAGTAGTTTACAGGGCCGTTCCTACGAGCAGTACTTC. This gives the protein CASSLQGRSYEQYF. This sequence joins TRBV12-5 and TRBJ2-7; D is possibly TRBD1 (6 bases). CDR3 length: 14 residues. The germline gives CDR1 LGHNT, CDR2 FRNRAP. The entire variable domain, with the rest obtained from reference TRBV12-5 and TRBJ2-7, is as follows: DARVTQTPRHKVTEMGQEVTMRCQPILGHNTVFWYRQTMMQGLELLAYFRNRAPLDDSGMPKDRFSAEMPDATLATLKIQPSEPRDSAVYFCASSLQGRSYEQYFGPGTRLTVT.

The chain carries TRBV4-1 and TRBJ2-1, with TRBD2 identical over 8 bases. The J segment lost 0 bases and the V segment lost 3 bases, leaving 1 base of the junction unmatched. Germline-derived CDR1 and CDR2 are MGHRA and YSYEKL. This CDR3 region has 15 residues. CDR3 sequence: CASSQSGSSYNEQFF. CDR3 sequence (DNA): TGCGCCAGCAGCCAGAGCGGGAGCTCCTACAATGAGCAGTTCTTC.

The rearrangement uses TRBV4-1 and TRBJ2-1, with 11 bases aligning to TRBD2. Looked up from germline, CDR1 is MGHRA and CDR2 is YSYEKL. Germline trimming cut 5 bases from V and 7 bases from J; bases unmatched to any gene: 10. CDR3 length: 16 amino acids. The CDR3 region has the DNA TGCGCCAGCAGCACCCCACTAGCGGGAGCGAGTAATGAGCAGTTCTTC. This sequence encodes CASSTPLAGASNEQFF.

The chain carries TRBV10-2 and TRBJ2-7; 10 nucleotides line up with TRBD2. The CDR3 is made up of 13 amino acids. The J segment lost 4 bases and the V segment lost 8 bases, leaving 5 bases of the junction unmatched. Germline V lookup: CDR1 WSHSY, CDR2 SAAADI. CDR3 DNA sequence: TGCGCCAGCTTAACTAGCGGGGATTACGAGCAGTACTTC. This translates into CASLTSGDYEQYF.

The rearrangement links TRBV7-9 to TRBJ2-6; 9 bases align to TRBD1. Looked up from germline, CDR1 is SEHNR and CDR2 is FQNEAQ (reference sequence). V shed 5 bases, J shed 2 bases, and the junction held 10 bases outside the gene matches. This CDR3 region has 18 residues. The CDR3 reads CASSIPPGTGTGANVLTF. CDR3 DNA: TGTGCCAGCAGCATTCCCCCCGGGACAGGGACTGGGGCCAACGTCCTGACTTTC.